This TCR beta chain came from a study of blood T cell repertoires in COVID-19. Study-level information: The samples span acute and convalescent COVID-19 from the United States, Italy and Spain.

How the authors handled the data: For nucleated cells, counts were estimated from reference gene primer amplification. Measured with immunoSEQ multiplex PCR; TCRdb has only the in-frame clones, and not every one. For V, J and clone size, that table is used; D and trimming come from the DNA. Among 20,000 to 30,000 clones listed, 85% to 90% were seen once. Germline V gives CDR1 SGHRS, CDR2 YFSETQ. The CDR3 runs to 13 residues. V shed 3 bases, J shed 7 bases, and the junction held 2 bases outside the gene matches. The sequence derives from a man in his 70s with COVID-19, enrolled during active disease. Sequenced input: peripheral blood. The chain has TRBV5-1 and TRBJ2-1, with TRBD2 identical over 9 bases. This chain's CDR3 is CASSWTSENEQFF. CDR3 bases: TGCGCCAGCAGCTGGACTAGCGAGAATGAGCAGTTCTTC. The full variable domain, with the rest looked up from reference TRBV5-1 and TRBJ2-1, is KAGVTQTPRYLIKTRGQQVTLSCSPISGHRSVSWYQQTPGQGLQFLFEYFSETQRNKGNFPGRFSGRQFSNSRSEMNVSTLELGDSALYLCASSWTSENEQFFGPGTRLTVL.